A single sample is the source of the 29 T cell receptor beta chains below, sequenced in a study of blood T cell repertoires in COVID-19. Repertoires were generated with immunoSEQ multiplex PCR, while TCRdb's copy carries only in-frame clones and drops some. The data show just over 150,000 clones, around 82% seen once. The sample was peripheral blood. These receptors came from a woman aged 35 to 49 with COVID-19, enrolled during active disease.

In its sample, this clone was seen once. The CDR3 nucleotides read TGTGCCAGCAGCCGCGGGACAGACCCAAGGGAGACCCAGTACTTC. Protein product: CASSRGTDPRETQYF. The genes are TRBV11-2 and TRBJ2-5; D possibly corresponds to TRBD1 (7 bases). This CDR3 comprises 15 residues. Trimming cost V 5 bases and J 5 bases, with 18 bases left between them. Germline V lookup: CDR1 SGHAT, CDR2 FQNNGV.

This clone was counted once. The chain combines TRBV29-1 with TRBJ1-2, with a possible D match to TRBD1 (6 bases). CDR3 length: 14 residues. Germline V gene data show CDR1 as SQVTM and CDR2 as ANQGSEA. V was cut by 3 bases and J by 5 bases, with 16 bases left in between. CDR3 in amino acids: CSVDLTQGLYGYTF. The CDR3 DNA reads TGCAGCGTTGACCTGACACAGGGACTATATGGCTACACCTTC.

This chain connects TRBV19 to TRBJ1-5; 9 bases are shared with TRBD1. CDR3 length equals 16 residues. Germline CDR1 and CDR2: LNHDA and SQIVND (reference sequence). Trimming cost V 4 bases and J 5 bases; bases outside gene matches: 9. This CDR3 is CASSKLDRGNHQPQHF. The CDR3 nucleotides read TGTGCCAGTAGTAAATTGGACAGGGGAAATCATCAGCCCCAGCATTTT.

The V and J genes are TRBV20-1 and TRBJ2-1; 11 nucleotides match TRBD2. Germline assignment: CDR1 DFQATT and CDR2 SNEGSKA (reference sequence). The CDR3 runs 13 residues. V trimming: 3 bases; J trimming: 12 bases; junction bases outside the gene matches: 7. The CDR3: CSASIRLAGGQFF. CDR3 nucleotides: TGCAGTGCTAGTATTCGCCTAGCGGGAGGGCAGTTCTTC.

The sample holds a few counts of this clone. The chain combines TRBV20-1 with TRBJ1-1; 7 nucleotides line up with TRBD1. The J segment lost 2 bases and the V segment lost 3 bases, leaving 6 bases of the junction unmatched. Germline V gene sequence: CDR1 DFQATT, CDR2 SNEGSKA (reference sequence). CDR3 length: 14 residues. The CDR3 is CSASKGAFNTEAFF. The DNA for the CDR3 is TGCAGTGCTAGTAAGGGGGCATTCAACACTGAAGCTTTCTTT.

This rearrangement joins TRBV7-8 to TRBJ2-1, with 11 bases aligning to TRBD2. Germline CDR1 is SGHVS and CDR2 is FQNEAQ. There are 15 residues in the CDR3. The V segment lost 6 bases and the J segment 8 bases; nucleotides outside the gene matches: 9. The CDR3 is CASSFLAGGQDEQFF. The CDR3, as DNA: TGTGCCAGCAGTTTTTTAGCGGGAGGGCAGGATGAGCAGTTCTTC.

V and J are TRBV18 and TRBJ1-1, with 9 bases fitting TRBD1. V was pared by 3 bases and J by 5 bases, with 4 bases of the junction left unmatched. Germline V gene sequence: CDR1 KGHSH, CDR2 LQKENI. The CDR3 has 14 residues. CDR3 residues: CASSPNRGQTEAFF. The CDR3 DNA reads as TGTGCCAGCTCACCGAACAGGGGGCAAACTGAAGCTTTCTTT.

This chain links TRBV19 with TRBJ2-1; possible D gene TRBD2, 6 bases. V was pared by 0 bases and J by 0 bases, with 12 bases between. The CDR3 totals 17 residues. Germline V CDR1 and CDR2: LNHDA, SQIVND (reference sequence). CDR3: CASSIDPGGDSYNEQFF. The CDR3 DNA is TGTGCCAGTAGTATAGATCCGGGCGGGGACTCCTACAATGAGCAGTTCTTC.

The gene calls are TRBV4-1 and TRBJ1-5, with 8 nucleotides matching TRBD1. The ends lost 1 base at V and 6 bases at J; junction bases unmatched: 8. The germline V gene encodes CDR1 MGHRA and CDR2 YSYEKL. This CDR3 is built from 16 residues. The CDR3 protein is CASSQGSATGGQPQHF. CDR3 coding DNA: TGCGCCAGCAGCCAAGGGAGCGCCACAGGGGGTCAGCCCCAGCATTTT.

The chain has TRBV25-1 and TRBJ1-2; a weak D match, TRBD1 (6 bases). The CDR3 runs to 14 residues. Germline V gene data show CDR1 as MGHDK and CDR2 as SYGVNS. V gave up 4 bases and J gave up 4 bases, with 13 bases separating them. The CDR3 nucleotides read TGTGCCAGCAGTGCTGGGGGCGATCGCTATGGCTACACCTTC. Translated, it gives CASSAGGDRYGYTF.

The rearrangement joins TRBV29-1 to TRBJ2-7, with a tentative D call TRBD1 (6 bases). The CDR3 contains 14 residues. CDR1 is SQVTM, CDR2 ANQGSEA, per germline. V was pared by 6 bases and J by 6 bases, with 21 bases between. The CDR3, as DNA: TGCAGCGTACTGAGGACAGCTCATTCGGGCGAGCAGTACTTC. Encoded protein: CSVLRTAHSGEQYF.

The table lists this clone with a count of one. The chain carries TRBV19 and TRBJ1-5, with TRBD1 matching over 7 bases. This CDR3 is built from 16 residues. CDR1 is LNHDA and CDR2 is SQIVND in the germline V gene (reference sequence). The trim removed 4 bases at V and 4 bases at J, leaving 10 bases unmatched. CDR3 sequence (DNA): TGTGCCAGTAGTACACTACGACAGGGCGGGAATCAGCCCCAGCATTTT. Its protein is CASSTLRQGGNQPQHF.

The count of this clone is one. This sequence joins TRBV3-1 (or the pseudogene TRBV3-2) and TRBJ2-1; D is unresolved. Deletions cut 3 bases from V and 0 bases from J, with 9 bases between. Per germline, CDR1 LGHDT and CDR2 YNNKEL (reference sequence). CDR3 length: 15 amino acids. CDR3 loop: CASSHGGSSYNEQFF. The CDR3 DNA reads TGTGCCAGCAGCCACGGTGGTAGCTCCTACAATGAGCAGTTCTTC.

The rearrangement uses TRBV11-3 and TRBJ2-1, with 8 bases matching TRBD1. After removal of 0 bases from V and 13 bases from J, the junction contained 5 bases not matched to a gene. The CDR3 sequence is 13 residues long. Germline V lookup: CDR1 SGHNT, CDR2 YENEEA. The CDR3 region has the DNA TGTGCCAGCAGCTTAGATGCAGGGGGCGATCAGTTCTTC. It codes for CASSLDAGGDQFF.

The V call is TRBV25-1, the J call TRBJ2-1; D is possibly TRBD2 (6 bases). CDR1 MGHDK and CDR2 SYGVNS come from the germline V gene. The CDR3 is 14 residues long. V was shortened by 4 bases and J by 3 bases, with 10 bases between the two germline ends. As DNA, the CDR3 is TGTGCCAGCAGTGTTTCGGGGGACTACAATGAGCAGTTCTTC. It specifies CASSVSGDYNEQFF.

The chain is built from TRBV3-1 (or the pseudogene TRBV3-2) and TRBJ2-5; TRBD2 agrees at 10 bases. The CDR3 runs to 17 residues. Trimming removed 4 bases from V and 0 bases from J; junction bases left unmatched: 8. Germline CDR1 LGHDT, CDR2 YNNKEL (reference sequence). This CDR3 reads CASSPAGTSVHQETQYF. DNA for the CDR3: TGTGCCAGCAGCCCCGCCGGGACTAGCGTTCACCAAGAGACCCAGTACTTC.

Details on this clone: Additional DNA sequences in this sample encode the identical CDR3. J is TRBJ1-1 and V is TRBV7-8, with 9 bases lining up with TRBD1. The CDR3 extends over 14 amino acids. CDR1 and CDR2 from the germline V gene are SGHVS and FQNEAQ. The V and J ends lost 4 bases and 2 bases, in that order; junction bases with no gene match: 2. This CDR3 reads CASSSTGGNTEAFF. In nucleotides, the CDR3 is TGTGCCAGCAGCTCGACAGGGGGTAACACTGAAGCTTTCTTT.

This chain links TRBV7-6 with TRBJ2-1; 12 nucleotides agree with TRBD2. CDR3 size: 17 residues. Germline assignment: CDR1 SGHVS and CDR2 FNYEAQ. With 1 base clipped from V and 6 bases from J, the junction kept 7 bases outside the gene matches. The CDR3 loop is CASSLVPLAGGRNEQFF. For the CDR3, the DNA is TGTGCCAGCAGCTTAGTCCCGCTAGCGGGGGGGCGCAATGAGCAGTTCTTC.

This chain links TRBV28 with TRBJ2-7, with TRBD2 matching 14 bases. CDR3 length: 14 residues. Per germline, CDR1 MDHEN and CDR2 SYDVKM. V was pared by 6 bases and J by 6 bases, with 4 bases of the junction left unmatched. This CDR3 is CASRPGLAGAEQYF. The CDR3 bases are TGTGCCAGCAGGCCGGGACTAGCGGGAGCCGAGCAGTACTTC.

This chain joins TRBV10-3 and TRBJ2-7; possible D gene TRBD1, 6 bases. CDR1 is ENHRY and CDR2 is SYGVKD in the germline V gene. V was trimmed by 0 bases and J by 2 bases, leaving 20 bases between them. The CDR3 has 18 amino acids. The CDR3 DNA is TGTGCCATCAGTGAGTCTCCCCAACTTGGGACATACGCCTACGAGCAGTACTTC. It encodes CAISESPQLGTYAYEQYF.

V and J are TRBV20-1 and TRBJ2-1; TRBD1 aligns across 9 bases. Unmatched junction bases numbered 8, after V lost 6 bases and J lost 14 bases. The CDR3 extends over 11 amino acids. Germline CDR1 reads DFQATT; CDR2 reads SNEGSKA (reference sequence). The CDR3 DNA is TGCAGTGCGCGACAGGGGGTCGGAGAGTTCTTC. Its protein product is CSARQGVGEFF.

The chain carries TRBV19 and TRBJ1-4, with TRBD1 identical over 9 bases. Germline V gene data show CDR1 as LNHDA and CDR2 as SQIVND (reference sequence). The CDR3 is made up of 15 amino acids. With 10 bases clipped from V and 2 bases from J, the junction kept 8 bases outside the gene matches. The CDR3 protein is CATGTGRFTNEKLFF. CDR3 nucleotides: TGTGCCACCGGGACAGGGAGGTTTACTAATGAAAAACTGTTTTTT.

V is TRBV28 and J is TRBJ2-5; D perhaps matches TRBD2 (5 bases). Trimming took off 5 bases at V and 5 bases at J, with 12 bases between the two ends. This CDR3 is built from 13 residues. CDR1 and CDR2 (germline): MDHEN, SYDVKM. CDR3 region: CASSSPAVETQYF. The CDR3 DNA is TGTGCCAGCAGTAGCCCAGCGGTCGAGACCCAGTACTTC.

The genes are TRBV7-9 and TRBJ1-2, with D hard to call. CDR1 and CDR2 (germline): SEHNR, FQNEAQ (reference sequence). V was trimmed by 1 base and J by 5 bases, leaving 14 bases between them. This CDR3 is 15 amino acids long. Here the CDR3 reads CASSLGTSSYYGYTF. For the CDR3, the DNA is TGTGCCAGCAGCTTAGGGACTTCTTCGTATTATGGCTACACCTTC.

Here the CDR3 DNA reads TGTGCCAGCAGCCCAGGGAACACCATATATTTT. Its translation is CASSPGNTIYF. V and J are TRBV7-8 and TRBJ1-3; weak D call: TRBD1 (5 bases). The CDR3 is 11 amino acids. CDR1 is SGHVS, CDR2 FQNEAQ, per germline. Deletions cut 5 bases from V and 7 bases from J, with 6 bases between.

Only one count was recorded for this clone. V gene TRBV4-1 combines with J gene TRBJ1-1, with D unresolved. The germline gives CDR1 MGHRA, CDR2 YSYEKL. V was clipped by 1 base and J by 6 bases, with 15 bases between them. CDR3 length: 15 amino acids. In DNA, the CDR3 is TGCGCCAGCAGCCAAGCGGGGATTGCGCCCGCTGAAGCTTTCTTT. Its protein product is CASSQAGIAPAEAFF.

The chain links TRBV7-2 to TRBJ2-3, with TRBD2 matching over 9 bases. The CDR3 runs to 16 residues. Germline lookup yields CDR1 SGHTA and CDR2 FQGNSA. The junction had 8 bases not matched to a gene; V was cut back by 1 base and J by 6 bases. As DNA, the CDR3 is TGTGCCAGCAGCTTAGTTTTTAGCGGGGGAGGGGATACGCAGTATTTT. Translating gives CASSLVFSGGGDTQYF.

The chain uses TRBV28 and TRBJ2-1; D perhaps matches TRBD2 (6 bases). V was trimmed by 1 base and J by 0 bases, leaving 10 bases between them. Germline V gene sequence: CDR1 MDHEN, CDR2 SYDVKM. The CDR3 totals 16 residues. The chain's CDR3 is CASSLLPTSSYNEQFF. The CDR3 coding sequence is TGTGCCAGCAGTTTATTACCGACTAGCTCCTACAATGAGCAGTTCTTC.

The gene calls are TRBV19 and TRBJ1-5; possible D gene TRBD1, 6 bases. The CDR3 length is 16 residues. Germline-derived CDR1 and CDR2 are LNHDA and SQIVND (reference sequence). V was cut by 3 bases and J by 1 base, with 13 bases left in between. The CDR3 loop is CASSIKQGVSNQPQHF. The CDR3 DNA is TGTGCCAGTAGTATTAAACAGGGCGTAAGCAATCAGCCCCAGCATTTT.